This T cell receptor beta chain was recovered during a study of cytomegalovirus exposure and HLA in healthy donors. This CDR3 has 16 amino acids. The V gene's germline CDR1 is MDHEN and CDR2 SYDVKM. V was clipped by 5 bases and J by 6 bases; unmatched bases: 16. This table comes from immunoSEQ multiplex PCR, and its TCRdb copy is limited to in-frame clones, with some not included. The sample lists 65,000 or so clones, around 90% seen once, with 1% to 1.5% in the top ten. Details on this clone: Its specificity is unknown.

Study-level results: Reports showed the classifier diagnosing cytomegalovirus status with high specificity and sensitivity.

V and J are TRBV28 and TRBJ2-7; TRBD1 aligns across 7 bases. Sequencing was carried out using PBMCs. The TCR was taken from a woman under 30 in good health and CMV-seronegative. In DNA form, the CDR3 reads TGTGCCAGCAGTGCAACCTCCGGGACAGAGGATCCCGAGCAGTACTTC. This codes for CASSATSGTEDPEQYF.